This T cell receptor beta chain originates from a study of siplizumab effects on memory and regulatory T cells. The study's findings and limits: In the presence of siplizumab, alloreactive sequences traceable to unstimulated CD4+ memory cells were significantly reduced.

Comment on this clone: The antigen remains unidentified.

The protocol was immunoSEQ multiplex PCR, while the TCRdb copy is restricted to in-frame clones and leaves out a portion. The sample comprises some 100,000 clones, about 96% of which are singletons, and 0.025% to 0.035% rests with the top ten. CDR1 is MDHEN, CDR2 SYDVKM, per germline. V lost 7 bases to trimming and J lost 6 bases; unmatched junction nucleotides: 9. There are 14 residues in the CDR3. This chain connects TRBV28 to TRBJ2-5; 9 nucleotides align to TRBD2. Sequenced material: naive CD4+ T cells sorted from blood. This clonotype was obtained from a human donor in good health. CDR3 bases: TGTGCCAGCACCCCAGGCGGGGGGGGAAAGACCCAGTACTTC. This gives the protein CASTPGGGGKTQYF.